This T cell receptor beta chain was sequenced in a study of shared clonotypes between healthy human individuals. Free of recent acute infections or vaccinations, the donors were healthy HIV-negative adults. CDR3 size: 16 residues. With 2 bases clipped from V and 3 bases from J, the junction kept 8 bases outside the gene matches. CDR1 MGHRA and CDR2 YSYEKL come from the germline V gene. Assay used: immunoSEQ multiplex PCR; TCRdb lists only in-frame clones, some missing. The table shows 2,500,000 or so clones, with about 90% occurring only once. The rearrangement joins TRBV4-1 to TRBJ1-1, with 8 nucleotides matching TRBD1. The sequenced material came from naive CD4+ T cells from PBMCs. Indicated subset: CD45RA+ positively selected. The origin of this receptor is a man younger than 35 in good health. Some clones in this sample may be carry-over from other donors' samples. The CDR3 DNA reads as TGCGCCAGCAGCCAACGGGGGGTACAGGGGGACACTGAAGCTTTCTTT. This gives the protein CASSQRGVQGDTEAFF.